Presented here are 8 T cell receptor beta chains from one specimen sequenced in a study of blood T cell repertoires in COVID-19. Clones were sequenced by immunoSEQ multiplex PCR, and TCRdb holds only the in-frame ones, with some missing. The table has approximately 310,000 clones, roughly 90% seen once. The sequenced sample consisted of PBMCs or T cells enriched from blood (not recorded which). These TCRs come from a man aged 55 to 70 who had recovered from COVID-19.

The chain links TRBV6-2 or TRBV6-3 to TRBJ2-1; 11 bases are a match to TRBD2. The V gene's germline CDR1 is MNHEY and CDR2 SVGEGT. This CDR3 comprises 15 residues. V was pared by 4 bases and J by 8 bases, with 7 bases of the junction left unmatched. CDR3 sequence (DNA): TGTGCCAGCAGTTCGTATAGCGGGAGGGTCCATGAGCAGTTCTTC. Amino acid sequence: CASSSYSGRVHEQFF.

The CDR3: CASTTGLGTGELFF. Written as DNA, the CDR3 is TGCGCCAGTACAACAGGGTTGGGCACCGGGGAGCTGTTTTTT. The chain combines TRBV5-1 with TRBJ2-2; the D gene is possibly TRBD1 (6 bases). With 8 bases removed from V and 4 bases from J, the gap between germline ends came to 15 bases. Germline-derived CDR1 and CDR2 are SGHRS and YFSETQ. This CDR3 contains 14 residues. The full variable domain, its missing parts supplied by reference TRBV5-1 and TRBJ2-2, is KAGVTQTPRYLIKTRGQQVTLSCSPISGHRSVSWYQQTPGQGLQFLFEYFSETQRNKGNFPGRFSGRQFSNSRSEMNVSTLELGDSALYLCASTTGLGTGELFFGEGSRLTVL.

The chain links TRBV9 to TRBJ2-3, with 8 positions matching TRBD2. V lost 4 bases and J lost 2; bases outside the gene matches: 9. The CDR3 is 16 amino acids. Germline lookup yields CDR1 SGDLS and CDR2 YYNGEE. The DNA for the CDR3 is TGTGCCAGCAGCCCCCCGGGAGGGATTTTCACAGATACGCAGTATTTT. This translates into CASSPPGGIFTDTQYF.

The CDR3 DNA follows: TGCGCCAGCCGCACTAGCGGGACCTACGAGCAGTACTTC. Translating it yields CASRTSGTYEQYF. The V call is TRBV5-1, the J call TRBJ2-7; TRBD2 matches at 10 bases. Looked up from germline, CDR1 is SGHRS and CDR2 is YFSETQ. V shed 7 bases and J 2 bases; nucleotides not matched to a gene: 3. The CDR3 extends over 13 amino acids. Supplemented by reference TRBV5-1 and TRBJ2-7, the full variable domain reads KAGVTQTPRYLIKTRGQQVTLSCSPISGHRSVSWYQQTPGQGLQFLFEYFSETQRNKGNFPGRFSGRQFSNSRSEMNVSTLELGDSALYLCASRTSGTYEQYFGPGTRLTVT.

As for this clone: This sample also contains other DNA sequences that code for the same CDR3. The V gene is TRBV5-1, the J gene TRBJ2-5; 10 nucleotides match TRBD1. Germline V gene lookup returns CDR1 SGHRS and CDR2 YFSETQ. V shed 0 bases and J 3 bases; nucleotides not matched to a gene: 2. This CDR3 spans 15 amino acids. CDR3 sequence: CASSLGGTGEETQYF. CDR3 sequence (DNA): TGCGCCAGCAGCTTGGGGGGGACAGGGGAAGAGACCCAGTACTTC.

The rearrangement links TRBV7-9 to TRBJ1-2, with D perhaps TRBD1 (5 bases). CDR1 is SEHNR, CDR2 FQNEAQ, per germline (reference sequence). This CDR3 spans 12 amino acids. Trimming left V 1 base short and J 7 bases short, with 7 bases between. In DNA, the CDR3 is TGTGCCAGCAGCTTAGTTCAGGGTGGCTACACCTTC. It yields the protein CASSLVQGGYTF.

The J gene is TRBJ2-1, the V gene TRBV5-1; D gene uncertain. Germline V gives CDR1 SGHRS, CDR2 YFSETQ. The CDR3 is 11 amino acids. V lost 2 bases and J lost 8, with 5 bases in between. Here the CDR3 reads CASSLSDEQFF. As DNA, the CDR3 is TGCGCCAGCAGCTTATCGGATGAGCAGTTCTTC.

V usage is TRBV11-2 and J usage is TRBJ2-1; 9 bases align to TRBD2. The CDR3 spans 15 residues. Trimming cost V 3 bases and J 3 bases; bases outside gene matches: 3. The V gene's germline CDR1 is SGHAT and CDR2 FQNNGV. CDR3 protein: CASSFLAGVYNEQFF. The DNA of the CDR3 is TGTGCCAGCAGCTTCTTAGCGGGGGTCTACAATGAGCAGTTCTTC.